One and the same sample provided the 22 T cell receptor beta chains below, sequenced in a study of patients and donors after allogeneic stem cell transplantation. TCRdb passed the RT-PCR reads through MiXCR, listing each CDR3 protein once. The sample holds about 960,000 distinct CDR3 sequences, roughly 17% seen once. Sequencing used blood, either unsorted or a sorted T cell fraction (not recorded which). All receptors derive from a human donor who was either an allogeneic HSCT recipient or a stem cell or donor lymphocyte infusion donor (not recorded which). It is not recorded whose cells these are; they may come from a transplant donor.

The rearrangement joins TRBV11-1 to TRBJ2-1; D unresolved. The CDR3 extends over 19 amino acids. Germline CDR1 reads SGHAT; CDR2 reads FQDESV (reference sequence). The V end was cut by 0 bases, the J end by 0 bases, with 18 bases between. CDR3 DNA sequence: TGTGCCAGCAGCTTAGCCCACAGAATTATCAATAGCTCCTACAATGAGCAGTTCTTC. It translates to CASSLAHRIINSSYNEQFF.

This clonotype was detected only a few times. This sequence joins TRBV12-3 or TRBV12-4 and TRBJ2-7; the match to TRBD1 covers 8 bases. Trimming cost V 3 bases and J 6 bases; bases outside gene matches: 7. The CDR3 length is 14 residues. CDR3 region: CASSFTQGASEQYF. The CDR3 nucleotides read TGTGCCAGCAGTTTCACCCAGGGGGCAAGCGAGCAGTACTTC.

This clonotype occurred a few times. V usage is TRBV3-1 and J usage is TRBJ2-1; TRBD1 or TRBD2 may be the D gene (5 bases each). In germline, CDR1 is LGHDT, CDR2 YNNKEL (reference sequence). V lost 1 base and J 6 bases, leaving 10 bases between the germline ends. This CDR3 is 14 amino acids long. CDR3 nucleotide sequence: TGTGCCAGCAGCCAAGTGGGACGGGGCAATGAGCAGTTCTTC. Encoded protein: CASSQVGRGNEQFF.

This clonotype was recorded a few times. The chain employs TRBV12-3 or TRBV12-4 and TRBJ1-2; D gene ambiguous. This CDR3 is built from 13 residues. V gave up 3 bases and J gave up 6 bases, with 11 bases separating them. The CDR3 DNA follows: TGTGCCAGCAGTTTGTGGGGATCTGATGGCTACACCTTC. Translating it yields CASSLWGSDGYTF.

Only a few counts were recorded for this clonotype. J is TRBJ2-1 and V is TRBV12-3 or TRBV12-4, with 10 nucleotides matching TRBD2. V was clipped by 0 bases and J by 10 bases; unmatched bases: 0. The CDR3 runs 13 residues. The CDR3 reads CASSLASGGEQFF. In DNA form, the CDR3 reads TGTGCCAGCAGTTTAGCTAGCGGGGGGGAGCAGTTCTTC.

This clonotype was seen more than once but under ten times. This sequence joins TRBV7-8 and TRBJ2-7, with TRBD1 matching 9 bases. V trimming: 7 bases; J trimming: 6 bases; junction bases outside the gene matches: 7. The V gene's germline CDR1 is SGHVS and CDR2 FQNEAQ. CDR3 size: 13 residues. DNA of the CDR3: TGTGCCAGCAACCGGGACAGGGTCAGCGAGCAGTACTTC. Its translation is CASNRDRVSEQYF.

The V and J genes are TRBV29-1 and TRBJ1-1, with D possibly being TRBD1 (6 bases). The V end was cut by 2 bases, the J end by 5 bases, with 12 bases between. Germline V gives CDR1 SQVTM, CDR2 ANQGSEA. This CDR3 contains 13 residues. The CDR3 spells CSVELGGGTEAFF. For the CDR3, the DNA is TGCAGCGTTGAACTGGGAGGGGGGACTGAAGCTTTCTTT. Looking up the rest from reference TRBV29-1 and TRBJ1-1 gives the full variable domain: SAVISQKPSRDICQRGTSLTIQCQVDSQVTMMFWYRQQPGQSLTLIATANQGSEATYESGFVIDKFPISRPNLTFSTLTVSNMSPEDSSIYLCSVELGGGTEAFFGQGTRLTVV.

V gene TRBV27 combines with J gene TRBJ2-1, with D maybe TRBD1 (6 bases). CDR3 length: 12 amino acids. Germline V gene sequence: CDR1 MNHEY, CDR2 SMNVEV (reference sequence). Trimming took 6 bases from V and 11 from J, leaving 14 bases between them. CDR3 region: CASSPPQGKQFF. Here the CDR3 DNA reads TGTGCCAGCAGCCCACCTCAGGGGAAGCAGTTCTTC.

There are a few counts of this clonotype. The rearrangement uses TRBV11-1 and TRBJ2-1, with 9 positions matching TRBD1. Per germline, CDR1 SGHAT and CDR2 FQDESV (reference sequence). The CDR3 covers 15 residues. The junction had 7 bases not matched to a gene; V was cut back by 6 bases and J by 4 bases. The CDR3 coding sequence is TGTGCCAGCAGATCGGGACAGGGAGTTTACAATGAGCAGTTCTTC. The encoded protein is CASRSGQGVYNEQFF.

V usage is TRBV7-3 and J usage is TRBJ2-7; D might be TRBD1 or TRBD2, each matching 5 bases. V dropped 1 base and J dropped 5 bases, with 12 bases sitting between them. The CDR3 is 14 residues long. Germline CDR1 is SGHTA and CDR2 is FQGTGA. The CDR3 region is CASSLRGSENEQYF. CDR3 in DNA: TGTGCCAGCAGCTTAAGGGGGAGTGAGAACGAGCAGTACTTC.

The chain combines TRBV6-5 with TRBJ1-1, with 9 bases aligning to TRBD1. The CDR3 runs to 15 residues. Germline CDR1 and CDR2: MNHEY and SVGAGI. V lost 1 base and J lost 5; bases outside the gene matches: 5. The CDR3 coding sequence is TGTGCCAGCAGTTACTTGGGACAGGGAAGGACTGAAGCTTTCTTT. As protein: CASSYLGQGRTEAFF.

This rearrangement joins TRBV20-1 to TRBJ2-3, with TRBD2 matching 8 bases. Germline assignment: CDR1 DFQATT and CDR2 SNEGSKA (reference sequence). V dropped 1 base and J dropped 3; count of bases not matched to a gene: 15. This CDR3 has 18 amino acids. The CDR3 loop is CSARVQRGSSGWTDTQYF. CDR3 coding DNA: TGCAGTGCTAGAGTTCAGCGGGGGTCCTCCGGATGGACAGATACGCAGTATTTT.

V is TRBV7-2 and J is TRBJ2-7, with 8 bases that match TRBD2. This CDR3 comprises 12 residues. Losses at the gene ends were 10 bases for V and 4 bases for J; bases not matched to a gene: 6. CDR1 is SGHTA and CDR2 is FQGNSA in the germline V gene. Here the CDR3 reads CATGVAGYEQYF. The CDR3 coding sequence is TGTGCCACCGGGGTAGCGGGATACGAGCAGTACTTC. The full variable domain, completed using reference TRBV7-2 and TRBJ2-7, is GAGVSQSPSNKVTEKGKDVELRCDPISGHTALYWYRQSLGQGLEFLIYFQGNSAPDKSGLPSDRFSAERTGGSVSTLTIQRTQQEDSAVYLCATGVAGYEQYFGPGTRLTVT.

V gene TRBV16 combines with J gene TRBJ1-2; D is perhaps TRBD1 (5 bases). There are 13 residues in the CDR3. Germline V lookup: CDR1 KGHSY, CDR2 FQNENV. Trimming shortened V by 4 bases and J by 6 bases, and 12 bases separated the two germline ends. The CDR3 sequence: CASSPREGDGYTF. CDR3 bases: TGTGCCAGCAGCCCACGGGAAGGGGATGGCTACACCTTC. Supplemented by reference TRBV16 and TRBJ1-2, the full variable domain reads GEEVAQTPKHLVRGEGQKAKLYCAPIKGHSYVFWYQQVLKNEFKFLISFQNENVFDETGMPKERFSAKCLPNSPCSLEIQATKLEDSAVYFCASSPREGDGYTFGSGTRLTVV.

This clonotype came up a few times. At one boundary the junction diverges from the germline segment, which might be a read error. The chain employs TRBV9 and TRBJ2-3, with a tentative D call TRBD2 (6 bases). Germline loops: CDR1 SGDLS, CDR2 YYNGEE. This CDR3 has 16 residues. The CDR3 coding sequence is TGTGCCAGCAGCGTAGATGCGGCGCGGGGCACAGATATGCAGTATTTT. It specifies CASSVDAARGTDMQYF.

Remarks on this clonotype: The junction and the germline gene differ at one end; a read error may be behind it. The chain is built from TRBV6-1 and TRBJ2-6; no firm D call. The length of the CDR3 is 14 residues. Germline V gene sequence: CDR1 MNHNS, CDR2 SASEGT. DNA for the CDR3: TGTGCCAGCAGGGAAGACTCTGGGGCCAACGTCCTGACTTTC. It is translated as CASREDSGANVLTF.

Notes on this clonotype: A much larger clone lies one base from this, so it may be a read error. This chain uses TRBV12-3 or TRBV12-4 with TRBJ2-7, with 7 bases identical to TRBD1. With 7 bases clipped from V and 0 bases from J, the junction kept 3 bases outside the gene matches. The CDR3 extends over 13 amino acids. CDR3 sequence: CASTWDSSYEQYF. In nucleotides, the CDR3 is TGTGCCAGCACCTGGGACAGCTCCTACGAGCAGTACTTC.

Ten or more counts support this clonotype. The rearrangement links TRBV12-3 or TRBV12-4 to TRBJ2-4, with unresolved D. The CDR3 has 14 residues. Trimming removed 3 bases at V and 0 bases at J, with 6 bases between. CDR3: CASSFPVAKNIQYF. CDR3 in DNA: TGTGCCAGCAGTTTTCCAGTAGCCAAAAACATTCAGTACTTC.

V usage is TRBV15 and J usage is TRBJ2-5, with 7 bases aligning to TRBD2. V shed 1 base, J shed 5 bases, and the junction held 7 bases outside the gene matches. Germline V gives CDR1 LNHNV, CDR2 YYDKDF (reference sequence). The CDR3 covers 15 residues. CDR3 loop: CATSRVSGVAETQYF. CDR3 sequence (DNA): TGTGCCACCAGCAGAGTCAGCGGGGTGGCGGAGACCCAGTACTTC.

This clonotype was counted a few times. CDR3 nucleotide sequence: TGCAGTGCTCATAAGGACAGAGGAAGCAATCAGCCCCAGCATTTT. Its translation is CSAHKDRGSNQPQHF. V and J are TRBV20-1 and TRBJ1-5, with D perhaps matching TRBD1 (6 bases). The CDR3 has 15 amino acids. The germline V and J ends were trimmed by 5 bases and 1 base, with 15 bases remaining between them. Germline CDR1 reads DFQATT; CDR2 reads SNEGSKA (reference sequence).

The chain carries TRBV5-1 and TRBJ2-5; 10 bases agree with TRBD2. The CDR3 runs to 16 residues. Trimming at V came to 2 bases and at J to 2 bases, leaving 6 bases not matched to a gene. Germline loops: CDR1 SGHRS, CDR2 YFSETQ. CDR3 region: CASSFPGLAQQETQYF. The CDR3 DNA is TGCGCCAGCAGCTTTCCGGGACTAGCGCAACAAGAGACCCAGTACTTC.

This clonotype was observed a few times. The CDR3 sequence: CASSLKGASGTQYF. The CDR3 coding sequence is TGTGCCAGCAGCTTAAAAGGGGCCTCAGGGACCCAGTACTTC. The chain is built from TRBV7-2 and TRBJ2-5; D is possibly TRBD1 (5 bases). Trimming took 2 bases from V and 7 from J, leaving 14 bases between them. CDR1 and CDR2 (germline): SGHTA, FQGNSA. CDR3 length: 14 amino acids.